This is a list of T cell receptor beta chains from one sample in a study of blood T cell repertoires in COVID-19. Profiled with immunoSEQ multiplex PCR; TCRdb holds only in-frame clones, not every one. In the table there are approximately 200,000 clones, approximately 86% of which are singletons. The material sequenced was PBMCs or T cells enriched from blood (not recorded which). Receptors originate from a young woman who had been exposed to COVID-19. CDR3s include the opening cysteine and the closing phenylalanine or tryptophan. A D gene is named only where the DNA matches it firmly. Some rows mark clone size as missing; the rest say once, few, many or name a class of expanded clone.

CDR3nt: TGTGCCAGCAGTTTGTTCACCGGTTCCGCAACTAATGAAAAACTGTTTTTT
CDR3aa: CASSLFTGSATNEKLFF
j_gene: TRBJ1-4
d_gene: NA
abundance: NA
v_gene: TRBV28

CDR3nt: TGTGCCAGCAGCCCTACGCGGACAGGGGATAATCAGCCCCAGCATTTT
CDR3aa: CASSPTRTGDNQPQHF
j_gene: TRBJ1-5
d_gene: TRBD1
abundance: NA
v_gene: TRBV13

CDR3nt: TGTGCCAGCAGTTCGACAGGGGGGAACTACTATGGCTACACCTTC
CDR3aa: CASSSTGGNYYGYTF
j_gene: TRBJ1-2
d_gene: TRBD1
abundance: NA
v_gene: TRBV28

CDR3nt: TGTGCCAGCAGCTTGTCTAGCGGTAATTCACCCCTCCACTTT
CDR3aa: CASSLSSGNSPLHF
j_gene: TRBJ1-6
d_gene: NA
abundance: NA
v_gene: TRBV11-2

CDR3nt: TGTGCCAGCAGTTATACAGGGAATGAAAAACTGTTTTTT
CDR3aa: CASSYTGNEKLFF
j_gene: TRBJ1-4
d_gene: NA
abundance: NA
v_gene: TRBV12-3/TRBV12-4

CDR3nt: TGTGCCATCAGTGAGTCGGGCGGGTCATCGCACTTC
CDR3aa: CAISESGGSSHF
j_gene: TRBJ2-7
d_gene: NA
abundance: NA
v_gene: TRBV10-3

CDR3nt: TGTGCCACCGCTACCCCGGGACAGGGAATTTATTACTATGGCTACACCTTC
CDR3aa: CATATPGQGIYYYGYTF
j_gene: TRBJ1-2
d_gene: TRBD1
abundance: NA
v_gene: TRBV15

CDR3nt: TGTGCCAGCGGAAGGCGGGACGCCACCTACGAGCAGTACTTC
CDR3aa: CASGRRDATYEQYF
j_gene: TRBJ2-7
d_gene: NA
abundance: NA
v_gene: TRBV27

CDR3nt: TGCGCCAGCAGCCACCTACACTATGGGACAGGGGGAGCTTTCTTT
CDR3aa: CASSHLHYGTGGAFF
j_gene: TRBJ1-1
d_gene: TRBD1
abundance: NA
v_gene: TRBV5-1

CDR3nt: TGCGCCAGCAGCTTGAACACTAGAAATTCACCCCTCCACTTT
CDR3aa: CASSLNTRNSPLHF
j_gene: TRBJ1-6
d_gene: NA
abundance: NA
v_gene: TRBV5-1

CDR3nt: TGTGCCAGTAGTTCGAATTCAGGGGGAGATGGCTACACCTTC
CDR3aa: CASSSNSGGDGYTF
j_gene: TRBJ1-2
d_gene: TRBD1
abundance: NA
v_gene: TRBV19

CDR3nt: TGTGCCAGCAGCCAGCCTACTGAAGCCAAAAACATTCAGTACTTC
CDR3aa: CASSQPTEAKNIQYF
j_gene: TRBJ2-4
d_gene: NA
abundance: NA
v_gene: TRBV14

CDR3nt: TGTGCCTGGAGTCTTGGACAGGGGGTAACTGAAGCTTTCTTT
CDR3aa: CAWSLGQGVTEAFF
j_gene: TRBJ1-1
d_gene: TRBD1
abundance: NA
v_gene: TRBV30

CDR3nt: TGTGCCAGCAGCGGCACGTCTGGCGGCTACACCTTC
CDR3aa: CASSGTSGGYTF
j_gene: TRBJ1-2
d_gene: NA
abundance: NA
v_gene: TRBV9

CDR3nt: TGTGCCAGCAGTGATCCAGGGTTAGGAAACACCATATATTTT
CDR3aa: CASSDPGLGNTIYF
j_gene: TRBJ1-3
d_gene: NA
abundance: NA
v_gene: TRBV6-1

CDR3nt: TGTGCCAGCAGTCCGACGGGAACAGGGCACAATCAGCCCCAGCATTTT
CDR3aa: CASSPTGTGHNQPQHF
j_gene: TRBJ1-5
d_gene: NA
abundance: NA
v_gene: TRBV27

CDR3nt: TGTGCCAGCAACATAAACCACTCCTACGAGCAGTACTTC
CDR3aa: CASNINHSYEQYF
j_gene: TRBJ2-7
d_gene: NA
abundance: NA
v_gene: TRBV2

CDR3nt: TGTGCCAGCAGCCAAGGGGAGAGGGTTGCCTACGAGCAGTACTTC
CDR3aa: CASSQGERVAYEQYF
j_gene: TRBJ2-7
d_gene: NA
abundance: NA
v_gene: TRBV14

CDR3nt: TGTGCCAGCAGTTTTCCGCGGGGGGGGCAGGAGATGACCCAGTACTTC
CDR3aa: CASSFPRGGQEMTQYF
j_gene: TRBJ2-5
d_gene: TRBD2
abundance: NA
v_gene: TRBV2

CDR3nt: TGTGCCAGCAGCCGAGGGACTAGCGGGGGAATTATAGATACGCAGTATTTT
CDR3aa: CASSRGTSGGIIDTQYF
j_gene: TRBJ2-3
d_gene: TRBD2
abundance: NA
v_gene: TRBV3-1/TRBV3-2

CDR3nt: TGTGCCAGCAGCCCGAACGAGGGTAGAGCTTCACCCCTCCACTTT
CDR3aa: CASSPNEGRASPLHF
j_gene: TRBJ1-6
d_gene: NA
abundance: NA
v_gene: TRBV7-9

CDR3nt: TGTGCCAGCAGCCCACAGACTCAGGGGGAGGTGAGCAATCAGCCCCAGCATTTT
CDR3aa: CASSPQTQGEVSNQPQHF
j_gene: TRBJ1-5
d_gene: TRBD1
abundance: NA
v_gene: TRBV14

CDR3nt: TGTGCCAGCAGCCGCGGTCAGGGTAACAATGAGCAGTTCTTC
CDR3aa: CASSRGQGNNEQFF
j_gene: TRBJ2-1
d_gene: NA
abundance: NA
v_gene: TRBV5-5

CDR3nt: TGTGCCTGGAGTGTACTTTCAGGGGCAGACACTGAAGCTTTCTTT
CDR3aa: CAWSVLSGADTEAFF
j_gene: TRBJ1-1
d_gene: NA
abundance: few
v_gene: TRBV30

CDR3nt: TGTGCCAGAGAGGGACAGGGCTCTGGAAACACCATATATTTT
CDR3aa: CAREGQGSGNTIYF
j_gene: TRBJ1-3
d_gene: TRBD1
abundance: NA
v_gene: TRBV2

CDR3nt: TGTGCCAGCAGTCCAGGGGGATATAGCAATCAGCCCCAGCATTTT
CDR3aa: CASSPGGYSNQPQHF
j_gene: TRBJ1-5
d_gene: TRBD1
abundance: NA
v_gene: TRBV28

CDR3nt: TGTGCCAGCAGTGGACAGGGGGGCACTGAAGCTTTCTTT
CDR3aa: CASSGQGGTEAFF
j_gene: TRBJ1-1
d_gene: TRBD1
abundance: NA
v_gene: TRBV25-1

CDR3nt: TGCAGCGTTGAACGACCGGGTCCGGAGACCCAGTACTTC
CDR3aa: CSVERPGPETQYF
j_gene: TRBJ2-5
d_gene: NA
abundance: once
v_gene: TRBV29-1

CDR3nt: TGTGCCAGCGGCCACGGGACTTTTAACACCGGGGAGCTGTTTTTT
CDR3aa: CASGHGTFNTGELFF
j_gene: TRBJ2-2
d_gene: NA
abundance: NA
v_gene: TRBV5-4

CDR3nt: TGTGCCAGCAGTGATAGAGCCGGGACAGGGAATCGCGAGCAGTACTTC
CDR3aa: CASSDRAGTGNREQYF
j_gene: TRBJ2-7
d_gene: TRBD1
abundance: few
v_gene: TRBV6-1

CDR3nt: TGTGCCAGCAGCCACCAGGGAGGCACTGAAGCTTTCTTT
CDR3aa: CASSHQGGTEAFF
j_gene: TRBJ1-1
d_gene: NA
abundance: NA
v_gene: TRBV3-1/TRBV3-2

CDR3nt: TGTGCCAGCACCCTGGGACATCCAAACATTCAGTACTTC
CDR3aa: CASTLGHPNIQYF
j_gene: TRBJ2-4
d_gene: NA
abundance: NA
v_gene: TRBV13

CDR3nt: TGCGCCAGCAGTCATCAGGGGAATGAAAAACTGTTTTTT
CDR3aa: CASSHQGNEKLFF
j_gene: TRBJ1-4
d_gene: NA
abundance: NA
v_gene: TRBV23-1

CDR3nt: TGTGCCAGCAGTTGGGGGACAGGTTCCTACGAGCAGTACTTC
CDR3aa: CASSWGTGSYEQYF
j_gene: TRBJ2-7
d_gene: TRBD1
abundance: NA
v_gene: TRBV27

CDR3nt: TGTGCCAGCAGCTTAGCGTCGGGGACAGGGGCGGGGAGGTACGAGCAGTACTTC
CDR3aa: CASSLASGTGAGRYEQYF
j_gene: TRBJ2-7
d_gene: TRBD1
abundance: NA
v_gene: TRBV7-6

CDR3nt: TGTGCCAGCGGTCACAGGGTGGGCGAAAAACTGTTTTTT
CDR3aa: CASGHRVGEKLFF
j_gene: TRBJ1-4
d_gene: NA
abundance: NA
v_gene: TRBV6-5

CDR3nt: TGCGCCAGCAGCTTTTCGGGAAATGAGCAGTTCTTC
CDR3aa: CASSFSGNEQFF
j_gene: TRBJ2-1
d_gene: NA
abundance: NA
v_gene: TRBV5-1

CDR3nt: TGTGCCAGCAGCTTACAGGGTGCCGGAAACACCATATATTTT
CDR3aa: CASSLQGAGNTIYF
j_gene: TRBJ1-3
d_gene: NA
abundance: NA
v_gene: TRBV5-6

CDR3nt: TGTGCCACCAGTGACCCACCGGGACAGGGGCCGTTCTTC
CDR3aa: CATSDPPGQGPFF
j_gene: TRBJ2-1
d_gene: TRBD1
abundance: NA
v_gene: TRBV24-1

CDR3nt: TGCGCCAGCAGCCATCCTAGCGGGCTGAGCTCCTACAATGAGCAGTTCTTC
CDR3aa: CASSHPSGLSSYNEQFF
j_gene: TRBJ2-1
d_gene: TRBD2
abundance: NA
v_gene: TRBV5-1

CDR3nt: TGTGCCAGCAGTCGCGGAGGGCGTAATGGCTACACCTTC
CDR3aa: CASSRGGRNGYTF
j_gene: TRBJ1-2
d_gene: NA
abundance: NA
v_gene: TRBV6-5

CDR3nt: TGTGCCAGTAGTCCTAGACAGGGTAACTATGGCTACACCTTC
CDR3aa: CASSPRQGNYGYTF
j_gene: TRBJ1-2
d_gene: TRBD1
abundance: NA
v_gene: TRBV19

CDR3nt: TGCGCCAGCAGCCCCCCAGGGGGCGAGGACTATGGCTACACCTTC
CDR3aa: CASSPPGGEDYGYTF
j_gene: TRBJ1-2
d_gene: TRBD1
abundance: once
v_gene: TRBV4-1

CDR3nt: TGTGCCAGCAGTACAGGAATGTCCCAGCATTTT
CDR3aa: CASSTGMSQHF
j_gene: TRBJ1-5
d_gene: NA
abundance: NA
v_gene: TRBV2

CDR3nt: TGTGCCAGCAGCTTATCGCTCGGGACTAGCGGGGGCGCCTACGAGCAGTACTTC
CDR3aa: CASSLSLGTSGGAYEQYF
j_gene: TRBJ2-7
d_gene: TRBD2
abundance: once
v_gene: TRBV13

CDR3nt: TGTGCCAGCAGCGTAGGCGCGACAGGCCTAAATCAGCCCCAGCATTTT
CDR3aa: CASSVGATGLNQPQHF
j_gene: TRBJ1-5
d_gene: NA
abundance: NA
v_gene: TRBV9

CDR3nt: TGTGCCTGGAGTGTAATGACAGGCAACTATGGCTACACCTTC
CDR3aa: CAWSVMTGNYGYTF
j_gene: TRBJ1-2
d_gene: NA
abundance: NA
v_gene: TRBV30

CDR3nt: TGTGCCAGTATAAAGGCCACAGGGGGCTTCACCGGGGAGCTGTTTTTT
CDR3aa: CASIKATGGFTGELFF
j_gene: TRBJ2-2
d_gene: TRBD1
abundance: NA
v_gene: TRBV19

CDR3nt: TGTGCCAGCAGCCTGGACCTAGCAGGAGAGCAGTTCTTC
CDR3aa: CASSLDLAGEQFF
j_gene: TRBJ2-1
d_gene: NA
abundance: NA
v_gene: TRBV5-8